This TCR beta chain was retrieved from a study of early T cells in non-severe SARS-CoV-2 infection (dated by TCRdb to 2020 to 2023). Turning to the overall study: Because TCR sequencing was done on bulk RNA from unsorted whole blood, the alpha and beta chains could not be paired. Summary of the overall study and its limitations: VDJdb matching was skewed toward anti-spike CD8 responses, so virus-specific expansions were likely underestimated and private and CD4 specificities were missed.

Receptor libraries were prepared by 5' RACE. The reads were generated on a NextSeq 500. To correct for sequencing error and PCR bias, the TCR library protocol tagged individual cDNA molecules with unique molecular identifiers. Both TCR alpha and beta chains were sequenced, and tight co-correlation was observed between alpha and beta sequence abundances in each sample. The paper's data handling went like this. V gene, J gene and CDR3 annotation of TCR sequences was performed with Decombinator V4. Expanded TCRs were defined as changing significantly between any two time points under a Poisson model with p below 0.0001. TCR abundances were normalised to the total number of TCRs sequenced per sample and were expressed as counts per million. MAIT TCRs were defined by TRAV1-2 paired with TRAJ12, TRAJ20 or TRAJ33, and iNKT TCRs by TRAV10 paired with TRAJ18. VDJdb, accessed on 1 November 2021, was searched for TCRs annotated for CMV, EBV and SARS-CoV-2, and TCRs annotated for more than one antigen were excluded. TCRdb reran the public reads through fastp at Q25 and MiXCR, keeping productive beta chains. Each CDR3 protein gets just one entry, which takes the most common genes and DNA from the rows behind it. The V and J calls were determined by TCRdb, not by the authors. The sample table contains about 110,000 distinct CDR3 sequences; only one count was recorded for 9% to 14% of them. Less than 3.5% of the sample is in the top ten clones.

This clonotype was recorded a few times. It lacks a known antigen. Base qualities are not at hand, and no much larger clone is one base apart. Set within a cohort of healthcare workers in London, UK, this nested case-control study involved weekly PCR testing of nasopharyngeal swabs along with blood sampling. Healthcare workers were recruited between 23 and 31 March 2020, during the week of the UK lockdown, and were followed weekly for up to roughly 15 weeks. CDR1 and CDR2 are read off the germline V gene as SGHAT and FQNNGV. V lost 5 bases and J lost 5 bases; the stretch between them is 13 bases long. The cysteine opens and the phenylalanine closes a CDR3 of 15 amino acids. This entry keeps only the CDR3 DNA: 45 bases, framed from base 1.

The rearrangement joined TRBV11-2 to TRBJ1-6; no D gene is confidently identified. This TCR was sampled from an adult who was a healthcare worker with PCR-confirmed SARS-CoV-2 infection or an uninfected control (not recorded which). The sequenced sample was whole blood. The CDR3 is CASSRRGRNNSPLHF. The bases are TGTGCCAGCAGCCGCCGAGGACGGAATAATTCACCCCTCCACTTT.